This T cell receptor beta chain was sequenced during a study of OX40 agonist ivuxolimab in advanced cancers. This clone was seen once. The CDR3 extends over 16 amino acids. Germline V CDR1 and CDR2: SGHTS, YDEGEE. V shed 5 bases and J 7 bases; nucleotides not matched to a gene: 12. The data were produced by immunoSEQ multiplex PCR, yet TCRdb's version contains in-frame clones alone and is incomplete. This table holds about 87,000 clones, over 65% found once. The material sequenced was CD4+ or CD8+ T cells sorted from blood, taken in a trial of the OX40 agonist ivuxolimab. This receptor was obtained from an adult with an advanced solid tumor such as melanoma, head and neck, liver or kidney cancer. This chain uses TRBV5-8 with TRBJ2-1, with 10 bases identical to TRBD1. The CDR3 is CASSSGTGEPRNEQFF. DNA of the CDR3: TGTGCCAGCAGTTCCGGGACAGGGGAGCCAAGGAATGAGCAGTTCTTC.